Below, one TCR beta chain is given with its context. The antigen is unknown. The data are from a study of persistence of HIV-infected CD4 T cells. Regarding the study as a whole: Proviral oligoclonality tracked with TCR oligoclonality within the same sorted cells.

Overlapping HIV-1 Gag 15-mer peptides at 0.95 to 1 ug per peptide per mL were used. Memory cells lacking CD40L and CD69 with high CD45RO were sorted. CD4+ T cell counts exceeded 400 cells/uL; CMV serology was positive. CD8-depleted PBMCs were stimulated 15 to 20 hours with anti-CD28/CD49d costimulation, CD40-blocking antibody and enfuvirtide. The length of the CDR3 is 11 residues. The V end lost 2 bases, the J end lost 9 bases, and 5 bases lay between the germline ends. Germline CDR1 reads SGHAT; CDR2 reads FQNNGV. The immunoSEQ assay was version 4, run in survey mode. Clones were read by immunoSEQ multiplex PCR, and TCRdb kept only the in-frame ones, dropping some. The sample has approximately 65,000 clones, less than 85% seen once.

The sequenced sample was CD4+ T cells sorted from PBMCs after roughly 20-hour stimulation, obtained from a patient who received antiretroviral therapy. V is TRBV11-2 and J is TRBJ2-1, with D unresolved. This TCR was sampled from an adult man with HIV who was CMV-seropositive. CDR3 region: CASSLTGEQFF. CDR3 bases: TGTGCCAGCAGCTTAACCGGTGAGCAGTTCTTC.